These 14 T cell receptor beta chains share one sample of origin, sequenced in a study of cytomegalovirus exposure and HLA in healthy donors. The PCR employed 60 Vbeta primers together with 13 Jbeta primers. Measured with immunoSEQ multiplex PCR; TCRdb has only the in-frame clones, and not every one. The sample lists 150,000 to 200,000 clones, about 81% occurring once. Sequencing used PBMCs. These receptors originate from a woman aged 18-35 years in good health and CMV-seronegative.

This clone came up a few times. V gene TRBV7-3 combines with J gene TRBJ2-5, with D possibly TRBD2 on 5 matching bases. The CDR3 is 15 amino acids. Germline values: CDR1 SGHTA, CDR2 FQGTGA. V was shortened by 5 bases and J by 1 base, with 14 bases between the two germline ends. For the CDR3, the DNA is TGTGCCAGCAGCCCAACGGCGGGCAGCCAAGAGACCCAGTACTTC. Translated: CASSPTAGSQETQYF.

The chain joins TRBV29-1 to TRBJ2-2; 9 bases map to TRBD2. The CDR3 is 13 residues long. Germline values: CDR1 SQVTM, CDR2 ANQGSEA. V was clipped by 7 bases and J by 5 bases; unmatched bases: 5. Here the CDR3 reads CSGSSGMTGELFF. The CDR3 DNA is TGCAGCGGGTCTAGCGGGATGACCGGGGAGCTGTTTTTT.

This sequence joins TRBV7-9 and TRBJ1-1; 9 bases are shared with TRBD1. V was pared by 5 bases and J by 7 bases, with 5 bases of the junction left unmatched. The CDR3 length is 13 residues. The germline gives CDR1 SEHNR, CDR2 FQNEAQ (reference sequence). CDR3 nucleotide sequence: TGTGCCAGCAGCCGGACAGGGGCGGGTGAAGCTTTCTTT. Translating gives CASSRTGAGEAFF.

The chain joins TRBV7-8 to TRBJ1-2; 9 nucleotides align to TRBD1. Germline CDR1 reads SGHVS; CDR2 reads FQNEAQ. The V and J ends lost 5 bases and 2 bases, in that order; junction bases with no gene match: 6. CDR3 length: 15 residues. CDR3 sequence reads: CASSLAGQGNYGYTF. The CDR3 nucleotides read TGTGCCAGCAGCCTCGCGGGACAGGGCAACTATGGCTACACCTTC. The full variable domain, with the rest looked up from reference TRBV7-8 and TRBJ1-2, is GAGVSQSPRYKVAKRGQDVALRCDPISGHVSLFWYQQALGQGPEFLTYFQNEAQLDKSGLPSDRFFAERPEGSVSTLKIQRTQQEDSAVYLCASSLAGQGNYGYTFGSGTRLTVV.

The chain has TRBV9 and TRBJ1-4, with 8 bases identical to TRBD1. The germline gives CDR1 SGDLS, CDR2 YYNGEE. The CDR3 covers 16 residues. Trimming removed 5 bases from V and 3 bases from J; junction bases left unmatched: 9. The CDR3 reads CASSFRQGASNEKLFF. The CDR3 bases are TGTGCCAGCAGTTTTAGGCAGGGGGCGTCTAATGAAAAACTGTTTTTT. The whole variable domain, filled in from reference TRBV9 and TRBJ1-4, reads DSGVTQTPKHLITATGQRVTLRCSPRSGDLSVYWYQQSLDQGLQFLIQYYNGEERAKGNILERFSAQQFPDLHSELNLSSLELGDSALYFCASSFRQGASNEKLFFGSGTQLSVL.

This clone showed up just a few times. The chain has TRBV5-6 and TRBJ1-1, with no clear D. Germline CDR1 reads SGHDT; CDR2 reads YYEEEE. V was clipped by 1 base and J by 7 bases, with 11 bases between them. CDR3 length equals 13 residues. The CDR3 DNA is TGTGCCAGCAGCTTGATGAGTCAGGTTGAAGCTTTCTTT. It is translated as CASSLMSQVEAFF.

The V gene is TRBV18, the J gene TRBJ1-2; D call uncertain. Germline V gives CDR1 KGHSH, CDR2 LQKENI. This CDR3 has 14 residues. With 4 bases removed from V and 0 bases from J, the gap between germline ends came to 9 bases. DNA for the CDR3: TGTGCCAGCTCACTACGCGAGTCTAACTATGGCTACACCTTC. Its translation is CASSLRESNYGYTF.

The V gene is TRBV5-4, the J gene TRBJ2-3, with 8 bases identical to TRBD1. The CDR3 has 15 amino acids. V gave up 2 bases and J gave up 4 bases; unmatched junction bases: 6. Germline lookup yields CDR1 SGHNT and CDR2 YYREEE (reference sequence). The chain's CDR3 is CASSLRTGRSDTQYF. CDR3 in DNA: TGTGCCAGCAGCTTAAGGACAGGGAGGTCAGATACGCAGTATTTT.

The chain uses TRBV30 and TRBJ1-1; D remains ambiguous. From germline, CDR1 is GTSNPN and CDR2 SVGIG (reference sequence). The CDR3 loop spans 17 amino acids. V lost 3 bases and J 4 bases, leaving 24 bases between the germline ends. The chain's CDR3 is CAWRTTRQQSRITEAFF. The CDR3 bases are TGTGCCTGGAGGACGACTCGCCAACAAAGTCGTATCACTGAAGCTTTCTTT.

This clone came up once. This chain links TRBV5-1 with TRBJ2-3; D is uncertain. CDR1 and CDR2 from the germline V gene are SGHRS and YFSETQ. The CDR3 runs 16 residues. V was cut by 3 bases and J by 0 bases, with 14 bases left in between. The chain's CDR3 is CASSSYNWYSTDTQYF. The CDR3, as DNA: TGCGCCAGCAGCTCTTATAACTGGTATAGCACAGATACGCAGTATTTT.

J is TRBJ2-7 and V is TRBV29-1; 9 positions match TRBD1. Trimming removed 5 bases from V and 3 bases from J; junction bases left unmatched: 2. The length of the CDR3 is 12 residues. Germline lookup yields CDR1 SQVTM and CDR2 ANQGSEA. CDR3 DNA: TGCAGCGTTCGGGACAGGGTCTACGAGCAGTACTTC. Translation gives CSVRDRVYEQYF.

The rearrangement joins TRBV10-1 to TRBJ2-5, with 12 nucleotides matching TRBD1. Germline CDR1 is WNHNN and CDR2 is SYGVQD (reference sequence). This CDR3 has 15 residues. J lost 4 bases, V lost 5 bases, and 5 bases had no gene match. CDR3 nucleotide sequence: TGCGCCAGCAGTAGCCGGGACAGGGGGCTAGAGACCCAGTACTTC. Translation: CASSSRDRGLETQYF.

This chain uses TRBV6-6 with TRBJ2-3, with D perhaps matching TRBD2 (5 bases). V was cut by 6 bases and J by 6 bases, with 22 bases left in between. Looked up from germline, CDR1 is MNHNY and CDR2 is SVGAGI (reference sequence). CDR3 length equals 16 residues. CDR3: CASREAEYLPGDTQYF. The CDR3 nucleotides read TGTGCCAGCAGGGAGGCTGAGTACCTTCCTGGGGATACGCAGTATTTT.

The chain recombines TRBV2 with TRBJ2-7, with a tentative D call TRBD1 (6 bases). From germline, CDR1 is SNHLY and CDR2 FYNNEI. Trimming took off 11 bases at V and 2 bases at J, with 13 bases between the two ends. The CDR3 spans 12 residues. CDR3 sequence: CAGRTETYEQYF. The DNA of the CDR3 is TGTGCCGGCCGGACAGAGACCTACGAGCAGTACTTC.